This T cell receptor beta chain was identified during a study of long-term antiretroviral therapy in people with HIV. General study findings and limits: The clones with expansion before ART were dominant in the repertoire at all time points. Controls showed broader CDR3 length ranges than did the HIV repertoires.

Trimming stripped 1 base from V and 6 bases from J, with 13 bases between. The CDR3 runs to 14 residues. Germline V gene data show CDR1 as SGHNT and CDR2 as YYREEE (reference sequence). The samples comprised 1-10 million cryopreserved PBMC ahead of DNA extraction. This clone was found once. Its cognate antigen is unknown. Run at survey level, the immunoSEQ assay was version v3.0. Sequencing was performed with immunoSEQ multiplex PCR; in TCRdb, only in-frame clones are kept and a portion is missing. The table includes over 20,000 clones, 75% to 90% detected once. V is TRBV5-4 and J is TRBJ1-1; D is unclear. Here the sequenced sample was unsorted PBMCs, taken 0.4 years after starting antiretroviral therapy. The receptor was isolated from a man aged 45-65 years with HIV. CDR3 nucleotides: TGTGCCAGCAGCTTGCGGGCTAAGGACGCTGAAGCTTTCTTT. It codes for CASSLRAKDAEAFF.